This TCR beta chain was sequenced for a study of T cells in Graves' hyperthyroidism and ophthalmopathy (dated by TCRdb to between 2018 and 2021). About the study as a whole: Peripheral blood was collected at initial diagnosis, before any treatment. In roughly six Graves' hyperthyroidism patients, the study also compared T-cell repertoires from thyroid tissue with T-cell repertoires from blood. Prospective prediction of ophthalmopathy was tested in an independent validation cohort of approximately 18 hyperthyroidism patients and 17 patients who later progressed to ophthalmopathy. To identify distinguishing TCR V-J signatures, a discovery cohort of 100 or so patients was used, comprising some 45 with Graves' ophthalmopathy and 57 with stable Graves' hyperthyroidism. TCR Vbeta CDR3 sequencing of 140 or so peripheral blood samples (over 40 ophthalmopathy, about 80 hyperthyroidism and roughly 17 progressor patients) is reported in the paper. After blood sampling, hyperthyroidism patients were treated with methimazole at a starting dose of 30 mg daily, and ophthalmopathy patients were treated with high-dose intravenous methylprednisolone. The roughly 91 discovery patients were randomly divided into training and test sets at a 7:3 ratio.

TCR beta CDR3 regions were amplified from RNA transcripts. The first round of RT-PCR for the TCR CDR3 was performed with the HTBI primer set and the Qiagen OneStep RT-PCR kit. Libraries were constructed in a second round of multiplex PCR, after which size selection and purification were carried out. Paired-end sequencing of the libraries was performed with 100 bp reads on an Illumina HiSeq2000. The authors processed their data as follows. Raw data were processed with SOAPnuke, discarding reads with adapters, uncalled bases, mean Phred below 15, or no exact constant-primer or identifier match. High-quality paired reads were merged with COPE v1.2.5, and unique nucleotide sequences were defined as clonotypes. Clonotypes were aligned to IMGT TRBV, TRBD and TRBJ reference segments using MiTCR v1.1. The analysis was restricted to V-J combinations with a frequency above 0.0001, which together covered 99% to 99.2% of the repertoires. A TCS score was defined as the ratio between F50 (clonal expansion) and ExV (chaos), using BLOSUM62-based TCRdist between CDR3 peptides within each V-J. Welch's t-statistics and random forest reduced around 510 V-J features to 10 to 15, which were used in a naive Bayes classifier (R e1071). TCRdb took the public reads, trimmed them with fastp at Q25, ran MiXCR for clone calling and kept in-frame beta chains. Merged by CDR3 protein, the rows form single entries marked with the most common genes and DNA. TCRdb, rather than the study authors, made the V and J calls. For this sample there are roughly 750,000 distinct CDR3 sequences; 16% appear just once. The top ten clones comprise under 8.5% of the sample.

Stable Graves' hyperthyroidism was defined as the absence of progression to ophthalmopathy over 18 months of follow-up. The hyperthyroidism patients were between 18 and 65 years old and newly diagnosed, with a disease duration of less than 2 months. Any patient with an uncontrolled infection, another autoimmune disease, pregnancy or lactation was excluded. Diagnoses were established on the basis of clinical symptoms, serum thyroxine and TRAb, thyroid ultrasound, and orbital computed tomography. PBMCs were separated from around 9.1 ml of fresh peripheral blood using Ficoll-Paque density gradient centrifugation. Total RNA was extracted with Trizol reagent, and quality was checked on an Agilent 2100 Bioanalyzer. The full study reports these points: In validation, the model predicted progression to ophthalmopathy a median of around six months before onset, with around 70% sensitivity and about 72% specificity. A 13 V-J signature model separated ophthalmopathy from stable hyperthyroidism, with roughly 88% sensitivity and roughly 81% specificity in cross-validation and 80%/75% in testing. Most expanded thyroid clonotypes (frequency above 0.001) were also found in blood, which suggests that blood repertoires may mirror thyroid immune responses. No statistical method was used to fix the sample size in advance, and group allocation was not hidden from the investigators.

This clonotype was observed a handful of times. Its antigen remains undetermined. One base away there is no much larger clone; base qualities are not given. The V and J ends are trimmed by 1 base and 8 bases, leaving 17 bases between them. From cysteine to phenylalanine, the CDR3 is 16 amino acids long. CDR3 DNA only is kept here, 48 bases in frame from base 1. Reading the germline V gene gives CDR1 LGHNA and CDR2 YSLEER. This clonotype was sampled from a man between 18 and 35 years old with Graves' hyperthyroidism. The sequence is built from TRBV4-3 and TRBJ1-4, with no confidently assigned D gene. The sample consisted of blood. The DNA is TGCGCCAGCAGCCAAGTACGGTCTCACGGAGGGGAAAAACTGTTTTTT. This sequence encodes CASSQVRSHGGEKLFF.